Listed below are T cell receptor beta chains from one sample, sequenced in a study of graft-versus-host responses after intestinal transplantation. Profiling relied on immunoSEQ multiplex PCR, and the TCRdb table lists in-frame clones only, not all of them. The data show roughly 40,000 clones, more than 80% seen once. Sequencing was performed on PBMCs, taken 314 days after intestinal transplant. These receptors originate from a human patient who received an intestinal transplant, so some T cells may come from the graft donor. Both conserved end residues are part of each CDR3. A D gene is named only where the DNA matches it firmly. Only part of the rows carry a size: once, few, many, or a class if the clone is expanded.

once	TRBV4-1	TRBJ2-2	NA	TGCGCCAGCAGCCAAGATAGGAGCCGGGAGCTGTTTTTT	CASSQDRSRELFF
NA	TRBV6-5	TRBJ2-5	TRBD2	TGTGCCAGCAGTCCCGGGACTAGCGGGGGGGAGACCCAGTACTTC	CASSPGTSGGETQYF
NA	TRBV21-1	TRBJ2-3	NA	TGTGCCAGCAGCAGCGGACTCAAATCCACAGATACGCAGTATTTT	CASSSGLKSTDTQYF
NA	TRBV2	TRBJ1-1	TRBD1	TGTGCCAGCAGTGGCAGGGGGAAGAACACTGAAGCTTTCTTT	CASSGRGKNTEAFF
NA	TRBV5-5	TRBJ1-2	TRBD1	TGTGCCAGCAGCTTAGCGACAGGGGACTATGGCTACACCTTC	CASSLATGDYGYTF
NA	TRBV28	TRBJ2-1	NA	TGTGCCAGCAGTGGTCGAGAACTAGCTGAGTACAATGAGCAGTTCTTC	CASSGRELAEYNEQFF
NA	TRBV10-3	TRBJ1-1	NA	TGTGCCATCAAGGGCAGGTTAAGTGATGAAGCTTTCTTT	CAIKGRLSDEAFF
NA	TRBV2	TRBJ1-6	NA	TGTGCCAGCAGTGAAGAGGCTCAAAGGAATTCACCCCTCCACTTT	CASSEEAQRNSPLHF
NA	TRBV2	TRBJ2-7	TRBD2	TGTGCCAGCACCGAATTGCTAGCGGGAGCCTCCTACGAGCAGTACTTC	CASTELLAGASYEQYF
few	TRBV5-1	TRBJ2-2	TRBD1	TGCGCCAGCAGCTTGGAGGGGGCTAGCGGGGAGCTGTTTTTT	CASSLEGASGELFF
NA	TRBV19	TRBJ2-1	NA	TGTGCCAGTAATGCTAGGCCATACAATGAGCAGTTCTTC	CASNARPYNEQFF
NA	TRBV4-1	TRBJ2-1	TRBD2	TGCGCCAGCAGCCCGCTAGCGGGGGAATACAATGAGCAGTTCTTC	CASSPLAGEYNEQFF
NA	TRBV15	TRBJ2-7	TRBD1	TGTGCCACCAGGGGGACAGGCTCCTACGAGCAGTACTTC	CATRGTGSYEQYF
NA	TRBV29-1	TRBJ1-3	NA	TGCAGCGAGATGGACAGTCTCTCTGGAAACACCATATATTTT	CSEMDSLSGNTIYF
NA	TRBV11-2	TRBJ2-7	NA	TGTGCCAGCAGCTTAGTAGACGAGCAGTACTTC	CASSLVDEQYF
NA	TRBV9	TRBJ2-1	TRBD1	TGTGCCAGCAGCATCCAGGGGGCCTACAATGAGCAGTTCTTC	CASSIQGAYNEQFF
NA	TRBV28	TRBJ2-5	TRBD2	TGTGCCAGCAGTTTACTAGGTCTAGCGGGATTCGGAGAGACCCAGTACTTC	CASSLLGLAGFGETQYF
NA	TRBV6-1	TRBJ2-7	NA	TGTGCCAGCATCGCAGGGGGGGCATCCTACGAGCAGTACTTC	CASIAGGASYEQYF
NA	TRBV5-1	TRBJ2-2	NA	TGCGCCAGCAGCTTTGGGGCGGACACCGGGGAGCTGTTTTTT	CASSFGADTGELFF
NA	TRBV6-5	TRBJ2-7	TRBD1	TGTGCCAGCAGTGTCCGGGACAGGGCGTACGAGCAGTACTTC	CASSVRDRAYEQYF
NA	TRBV5-1	TRBJ2-2	NA	TGCGCCAGCAGCTTGGGGGGGACACAAACCGGGGAGCTGTTTTTT	CASSLGGTQTGELFF
NA	TRBV13	TRBJ2-6	TRBD1	TGTGCCAGCAGCTCCTCCGTGGGACAGGTCCGCTCTGGGGCCAACGTCCTGACTTTC	CASSSSVGQVRSGANVLTF
NA	TRBV5-1	TRBJ2-2	TRBD1	TGCGCCAGCAGCTTGTGGGGGACAGGCCGACAAAACACCGGGGAGCTGTTTTTT	CASSLWGTGRQNTGELFF
NA	TRBV5-1	TRBJ1-4	NA	TGCGCCAGCAGCTTGGCCCACAGAGAAAAACTGTTTTTT	CASSLAHREKLFF
NA	TRBV25-1	TRBJ2-7	NA	TGTGCCAGCAGTGAATATGAATTGGGAAGGGAGCAGTACTTC	CASSEYELGREQYF
NA	TRBV6-1	TRBJ1-6	NA	TGTGCCAGCAGTCTTGGACGGGGTGAGGCACCCCTCCACTTT	CASSLGRGEAPLHF
NA	TRBV19	TRBJ2-7	TRBD2	TGTGCCAGTAGTATAATCTGGACTAGCGGGAACTACGAGCAGTACTTC	CASSIIWTSGNYEQYF
NA	TRBV7-9	TRBJ2-7	TRBD1	TGTGCCAGCAGCCCTTGGGACAGGGTCTCCTACGAGCAGTACTTC	CASSPWDRVSYEQYF
NA	TRBV5-1	TRBJ2-1	TRBD1	TGCGCCAGCAGCACCCCGGGACAGTACAATGAGCAGTTCTTC	CASSTPGQYNEQFF
NA	TRBV5-1	TRBJ2-1	TRBD1	TGCGCCAGCAGATCTCAAGGACAGGGAGGAACCTACAATGAGCAGTTCTTC	CASRSQGQGGTYNEQFF
NA	TRBV6-1	TRBJ2-3	NA	TGTGCCAGCAGTGAAGGGACCGGGACAACTACTATCCCCAGTCAGTATTTT	CASSEGTGTTTIPSQYF
NA	TRBV6-1	TRBJ2-3	TRBD1	TGTGCCAGCAGTGAGCTCGGGACAGGGACAGATACGCAGTATTTT	CASSELGTGTDTQYF
NA	TRBV5-1	TRBJ1-4	TRBD1	TGCGCCAGCAGCTCGCTACCAGGGGGCCAGGATGAAAAACTGTTTTTT	CASSSLPGGQDEKLFF
NA	TRBV10-3	TRBJ2-1	NA	TGTGCCATCAGTGATAAAGGGAATGAGCAGTTCTTC	CAISDKGNEQFF
NA	TRBV4-1	TRBJ2-5	NA	TGCGCCAGCAGCCAAGATGGGGGGACAGAGACCCAGTACTTC	CASSQDGGTETQYF
NA	TRBV4-1	TRBJ1-2	NA	TGCGCCAGCAGCCAAGATGGTCGTCCATATGGCTACACCTTC	CASSQDGRPYGYTF
NA	TRBV30	TRBJ1-1	NA	TGTGCCTGGAAGGGAGGTAGGGCTGAAGCTTTCTTT	CAWKGGRAEAFF
NA	TRBV6-1	TRBJ1-6	TRBD1	TGTGCCAGCGGCGGGACAGGAATTTATAATTCACCCCTCCACTTT	CASGGTGIYNSPLHF
NA	TRBV11-2	TRBJ2-7	TRBD2	TGTGCCAGCAGCCCCGGACTAGCGGGAGAAGGCCGGTACGAGCAGTACTTC	CASSPGLAGEGRYEQYF
NA	TRBV6-6	TRBJ1-1	NA	TGTGCCAGCAGTTACTCGATCGGCGGGGGCACTGAAGCTTTCTTT	CASSYSIGGGTEAFF
NA	TRBV12-2	TRBJ1-5	NA	TGTGCAAGTCGCTTAGCGCAGAACCGTAGCAATCAGCCCCAGCATTTT	CASRLAQNRSNQPQHF
NA	TRBV5-1	TRBJ2-1	NA	TGCGCCAGCAGCAAGAACCGGGCCTCGGGGGCCTACAATGAGCAGTTCTTC	CASSKNRASGAYNEQFF
NA	TRBV7-9	TRBJ2-5	TRBD2	TGTGCCAGCAGCTTAGTGGGCGGGGGAGAGACCCAGTACTTC	CASSLVGGGETQYF
NA	TRBV4-2	TRBJ2-5	NA	TGTGCCAGCAGCCAAGATACCCCCACTACCCAAGAGACCCAGTACTTC	CASSQDTPTTQETQYF
NA	TRBV5-5	TRBJ2-7	TRBD1	TGTGCCAGCAGCCTGGGACAGGGGTTGGACGAGCAGTACTTC	CASSLGQGLDEQYF
few	TRBV19	TRBJ1-2	NA	TGTGCCAGTAGTATAGATGGGTACTATGGCTACACCTTC	CASSIDGYYGYTF
NA	TRBV28	TRBJ1-5	NA	TGTGCCGGCAGTTTAAGCCTCGGTCATCAGCCCCAGCATTTT	CAGSLSLGHQPQHF
NA	TRBV28	TRBJ1-1	TRBD1	TGTGCCAGCAGTGACAGGGTTTCGGAAGCTTTCTTT	CASSDRVSEAFF